These T cell receptor beta chains were read from a single sample in a study of blood T cell repertoires in COVID-19. Assay used: immunoSEQ multiplex PCR; TCRdb lists only in-frame clones, some missing. The sample consists of about 34,000 clones, about nine tenths of them appearing once. The sequenced material came from peripheral blood. These receptors came from a human donor with active COVID-19. The donor label of this sample is uncertain. Both conserved end residues are part of each CDR3. D genes are given only for firm matches. Rows give clone size only sometimes, using once, few, many, or a class for an expanded clone.

TRBJ1-5	NA	TRBV20-1	NA	TGCAGTGCTAGTTGGGGAACGGGGAATCAGCCCCAGCATTTT	CSASWGTGNQPQHF
TRBJ1-3	TRBD1	TRBV5-5	NA	TGTGCCAGCAGCTGGGGACAGGGAAACTCTGGAAACACCATATATTTT	CASSWGQGNSGNTIYF
TRBJ1-3	NA	TRBV18	NA	TGTGCCAGCTCACCGCAGGGTTACTCTGGAAACACCATATATTTT	CASSPQGYSGNTIYF
TRBJ1-2	NA	TRBV5-6	NA	TGTGCCAGCAGCTTGCCAGGGGACAATGGCTACACCTTC	CASSLPGDNGYTF
TRBJ1-2	TRBD1	TRBV4-1	NA	TGCGCCAGCAGCCAGGCCAGGGGGCGGGGATTGCACTATGGCTACACCTTC	CASSQARGRGLHYGYTF
TRBJ1-5	NA	TRBV11-2	NA	TGTGCCAGCAGCTCAAATGCGGGGGGGGTCAATCAGCCCCAGCATTTT	CASSSNAGGVNQPQHF
TRBJ1-5	TRBD1	TRBV6-6	few	TGTGCCAGCAGCCCAGGACAGGGGGATAGCAATCAGCCCCAGCATTTT	CASSPGQGDSNQPQHF
TRBJ2-7	NA	TRBV5-1	NA	TGCGCCAGCAGCCCAAACTTAGGGGGACGCGAGCAGTACTTC	CASSPNLGGREQYF
TRBJ2-7	TRBD1	TRBV4-1	once	TGCGCCAGCAGCCATACCCTTCGGGACAGGGTACACGAGCAGTACTTC	CASSHTLRDRVHEQYF
TRBJ2-3	TRBD2	TRBV29-1	NA	TGCAGCGTTGAGGGCGGGGGGGCCAAAGATACGCAGTATTTT	CSVEGGGAKDTQYF
TRBJ2-2	TRBD1	TRBV24-1	NA	TGTGCCACCAGTAACTCCGGACAGGGGAACGGGGAGCTGTTTTTT	CATSNSGQGNGELFF
TRBJ1-4	TRBD1	TRBV6-5	NA	TGTGCCAGCAGCCTCGACAGGGGGAATGAAAAACTGTTTTTT	CASSLDRGNEKLFF
TRBJ1-3	TRBD1	TRBV6-6	NA	TGTGCCAGCAGCTCGACAGGGAACGGAAACACCATATATTTT	CASSSTGNGNTIYF
TRBJ1-3	NA	TRBV6-2/TRBV6-3	NA	TGTGCCAGCAGCCGCGGGCTGAAGAGCTCTGGAAACACCATATATTTT	CASSRGLKSSGNTIYF
TRBJ1-6	TRBD1	TRBV18	NA	TGTGCCAGCTCACCGAACGCATTAAACAGGGGCTCCTATAATTCACCCCTCCACTTT	CASSPNALNRGSYNSPLHF
TRBJ1-1	NA	TRBV5-1	NA	TGCGCCAGCAGCTTGAACGCAGAGAACACTGAAGCTTTCTTT	CASSLNAENTEAFF
TRBJ2-1	TRBD1	TRBV5-4	NA	TGTGCCAGCAGAGTGGGACAGGGCCCCTCCAATGAGCAGTTCTTC	CASRVGQGPSNEQFF
TRBJ1-2	TRBD1	TRBV14	NA	TGTGCCAGCAGCCGTCAGGGGGCGCGAGGTTTTGGCTACACCTTC	CASSRQGARGFGYTF